Listed here is a single TCR beta chain. Its cognate antigen is unknown. Germline CDR1 is MGHRA and CDR2 is YSYEKL. The germline V and J ends were trimmed by 0 bases and 8 bases, with 13 bases remaining between them. CDR3 length: 14 amino acids. This record comes from a study of Ad26.COV2.S vaccination and SARS-CoV-2 variants. Measured with immunoSEQ multiplex PCR; TCRdb has only the in-frame clones, and not every one. The sample shows a few hundred thousand clones, 83% of them seen only once. Study-wide findings and caveats: The study found similar non-spike TCR breadth in vaccine and placebo recipients.

Treatment noted: 15 to 20 received Ad26.COV2.S at low or high dose, single or two shots; roughly five received placebo; per-sample allocation not given. Sampling occurred on day 63 after the first vaccine or placebo injection. A Boston donor was an adult aged 18-55 years. The sample was peripheral blood, taken in a trial of Ad26.COV2.S vaccine versus placebo. This receptor was taken from a person between 18 and 65 years old who received the Ad26.COV2.S COVID-19 vaccine or a placebo. The chain links TRBV4-1 to TRBJ1-2; possible D gene TRBD1, 6 bases. The CDR3 region is CASSQDPRGNGYTF. The CDR3 region has the DNA TGCGCCAGCAGCCAAGATCCCAGGGGCAACGGCTACACCTTC.